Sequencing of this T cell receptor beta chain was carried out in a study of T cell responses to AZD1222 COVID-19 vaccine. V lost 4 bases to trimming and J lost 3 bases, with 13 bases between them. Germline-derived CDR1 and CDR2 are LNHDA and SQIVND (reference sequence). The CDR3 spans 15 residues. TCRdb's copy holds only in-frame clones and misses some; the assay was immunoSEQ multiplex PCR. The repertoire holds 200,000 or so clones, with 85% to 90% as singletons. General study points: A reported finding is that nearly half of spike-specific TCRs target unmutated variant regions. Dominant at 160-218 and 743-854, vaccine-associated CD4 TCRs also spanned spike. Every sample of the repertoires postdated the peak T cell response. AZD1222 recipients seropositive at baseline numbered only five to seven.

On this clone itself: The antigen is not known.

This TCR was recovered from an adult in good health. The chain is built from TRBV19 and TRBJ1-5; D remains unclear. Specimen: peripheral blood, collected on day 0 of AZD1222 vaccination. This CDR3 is CASSNPVPVNQPQHF. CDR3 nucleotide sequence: TGTGCCAGTAGTAATCCCGTCCCGGTCAATCAGCCCCAGCATTTT.